The 14 T cell receptor beta chains in this list originate from one sample, sequenced in a study of technical replicates of blood from a few donors. Produced via immunoSEQ multiplex PCR; TCRdb's table is partial and in-frame only. The data contain over 55,000 clones, more than 75% of them seen just once; the ten biggest clones take up 4.5% to 5.5%. The sample was PBMCs. These receptors were collected from a human donor in good health. Some clones in this sample may be carry-over from other donors' samples.

The chain is built from TRBV4-3 and TRBJ2-2, with 10 bases fitting TRBD2. Germline CDR1 reads LGHNA; CDR2 reads YSLEER. V shed 4 bases, J shed 4 bases, and the junction held 3 bases outside the gene matches. The CDR3 consists of 15 residues. The CDR3, as DNA: TGCGCCAGCAGCCGAGGACTAGCGGCCACCGGGGAGCTGTTTTTT. This translates into CASSRGLAATGELFF.

The chain recombines TRBV18 with TRBJ2-2; the D is unclear. This CDR3 region has 14 residues. Germline loops: CDR1 KGHSH, CDR2 LQKENI. The V end was cut by 2 bases, the J end by 2 bases, with 6 bases between. Here the CDR3 DNA reads TGTGCCAGCTCACCAGGAGCCAACACCGGGGAGCTGTTTTTT. Translated: CASSPGANTGELFF.

The V gene is TRBV13, the J gene TRBJ2-5; 10 nucleotides line up with TRBD2. J was trimmed by 3 bases and V by 0 bases; bases with no gene match: 4. The germline gives CDR1 PRHDT, CDR2 FYEKMQ (reference sequence). The CDR3 is 16 residues long. The CDR3 nucleotides are TGTGCCAGCAGCTTAGGCGTACTAGCGGGAAAAGAGACCCAGTACTTC. As protein: CASSLGVLAGKETQYF.

The rearrangement joins TRBV5-6 to TRBJ2-7; TRBD1 aligns across 7 bases. The CDR3 runs to 15 residues. Germline loops: CDR1 SGHDT, CDR2 YYEEEE. Trimming took 3 bases from V and 4 from J; bases not matched to a gene: 10. In nucleotides, the CDR3 is TGTGCCAGCAGCTCCGCGCCGGGACAGAAGTACGAGCAGTACTTC. Its translation is CASSSAPGQKYEQYF.

This chain links TRBV25-1 with TRBJ2-3; 7 bases line up with TRBD1. Germline trimming cut 6 bases from V and 3 bases from J; bases unmatched to any gene: 12. The CDR3 sequence is 16 residues long. Germline CDR1 reads MGHDK; CDR2 reads SYGVNS. CDR3 nucleotide sequence: TGTGCCAGCAGGGAAAACAGGGGTATAGCAACAGATACGCAGTATTTT. Its translation: CASRENRGIATDTQYF.

The rearrangement joins TRBV5-1 to TRBJ1-1, with D possibly matching TRBD1 (5 bases). Trimming took 0 bases from V and 8 from J, leaving 8 bases between them. There are 12 residues in the CDR3. The germline gives CDR1 SGHRS, CDR2 YFSETQ. In nucleotides, the CDR3 is TGCGCCAGCAGCTTGGACTACAGGGAAGCTTTCTTT. It translates to CASSLDYREAFF.

The chain links TRBV6-1 to TRBJ1-4; unclear D gene. The CDR3 spans 15 residues. Germline CDR1 MNHNS, CDR2 SASEGT. V was pared by 5 bases and J by 7 bases, with 17 bases between. CDR3 bases: TGTGCCAGCAGTAAAAGAGAAGATGGCGGTGAAAAACTGTTTTTT. It codes for CASSKREDGGEKLFF.

CDR3 protein: CASMGGLNYGYTF. For the CDR3, the DNA is TGTGCCAGCATGGGAGGATTAAACTATGGCTACACCTTC. The chain recombines TRBV28 with TRBJ1-2, with unresolved D. This CDR3 is built from 13 residues. Trimming pared 7 bases from V and 2 bases from J, leaving 11 bases between. Germline V gene sequence: CDR1 MDHEN, CDR2 SYDVKM.

The chain employs TRBV7-9 and TRBJ1-4; D gene unclear. CDR1 is SEHNR and CDR2 is FQNEAQ in the germline V gene (reference sequence). There are 13 residues in the CDR3. The V gene lost 6 bases and the J gene lost 13 bases, with 18 bases spanning the gap. For the CDR3, the DNA is TGTGCCAGCAGTGACTCCCCTGATGTGTCACTGTTTTTT. Protein product: CASSDSPDVSLFF.

This clone appeared a single time. The genes are TRBV7-8 and TRBJ1-2; perhaps TRBD1 as D (5 bases). Germline CDR1 is SGHVS and CDR2 is FQNEAQ. The CDR3 consists of 19 residues. Trimming pared 1 base from V and 0 bases from J, leaving 21 bases between. CDR3 nucleotide sequence: TGTGCCAGCAGCTTAGTAATTTATGAGTCGACAGCTACTAACTATGGCTACACCTTC. It translates to CASSLVIYESTATNYGYTF.

The J gene is TRBJ1-1, the V gene TRBV10-2, with a weak D call TRBD1 (5 bases). Germline values: CDR1 WSHSY, CDR2 SAAADI. The CDR3 consists of 12 residues. Trimming left V 3 bases short and J 11 bases short, with 13 bases between. DNA of the CDR3: TGCGCCAGCAGTGAATCGGCAGGGCGGGCTTTCTTT. Protein product: CASSESAGRAFF.

J is TRBJ1-6 and V is TRBV6-4; D ambiguous. V was cut by 4 bases and J by 6 bases, with 13 bases left in between. CDR3 size: 15 residues. In germline, CDR1 is MRHNA, CDR2 SNTAGT. CDR3 region: CASSGWVRGNSPLHF. The CDR3 coding sequence is TGTGCCAGCAGTGGATGGGTAAGAGGTAATTCACCCCTCCACTTT.

This clone has a handful of counts. The chain has TRBV4-2 and TRBJ2-3; 9 bases agree with TRBD2. This CDR3 region has 16 residues. Germline V CDR1 and CDR2: LGHNA, YNFKEQ. Trimming cost V 0 bases and J 4 bases; bases outside gene matches: 5. In nucleotides, the CDR3 is TGTGCCAGCAGCCAAGACGGCGGGGGGGCTGCAGATACGCAGTATTTT. This sequence encodes CASSQDGGGAADTQYF.

The rearrangement links TRBV7-9 to TRBJ2-2, with D uncertain. CDR3 length: 13 amino acids. Germline loops: CDR1 SEHNR, CDR2 FQNEAQ (reference sequence). V was cut by 1 base and J by 7 bases, with 7 bases left in between. The CDR3 protein is CASSLVPSGELFF. DNA for the CDR3: TGTGCCAGCAGCTTAGTTCCGAGCGGGGAGCTGTTTTTT.